This TCR beta chain is from a study of blood T cell repertoires in COVID-19. The germline V gene encodes CDR1 KGHDR and CDR2 SFDVKD. The CDR3 totals 15 residues. The V end lost 5 bases, the J end lost 3 bases, and 13 bases lay between the germline ends. Measured with immunoSEQ multiplex PCR; TCRdb has only the in-frame clones, and not every one. The data show 120,000 or so clones, 79% seen once. This clone was counted once. The J gene is TRBJ1-5, the V gene TRBV24-1; D is possibly TRBD1 (5 bases). The receptor was derived from a man aged 35 to 55 with active or convalescent COVID-19. Sequences were obtained from peripheral blood. As DNA, the CDR3 is TGTGCCACCAGTGCGGCAGCAGGGAACAATCAGCCCCAGCATTTT. As protein: CATSAAAGNNQPQHF.